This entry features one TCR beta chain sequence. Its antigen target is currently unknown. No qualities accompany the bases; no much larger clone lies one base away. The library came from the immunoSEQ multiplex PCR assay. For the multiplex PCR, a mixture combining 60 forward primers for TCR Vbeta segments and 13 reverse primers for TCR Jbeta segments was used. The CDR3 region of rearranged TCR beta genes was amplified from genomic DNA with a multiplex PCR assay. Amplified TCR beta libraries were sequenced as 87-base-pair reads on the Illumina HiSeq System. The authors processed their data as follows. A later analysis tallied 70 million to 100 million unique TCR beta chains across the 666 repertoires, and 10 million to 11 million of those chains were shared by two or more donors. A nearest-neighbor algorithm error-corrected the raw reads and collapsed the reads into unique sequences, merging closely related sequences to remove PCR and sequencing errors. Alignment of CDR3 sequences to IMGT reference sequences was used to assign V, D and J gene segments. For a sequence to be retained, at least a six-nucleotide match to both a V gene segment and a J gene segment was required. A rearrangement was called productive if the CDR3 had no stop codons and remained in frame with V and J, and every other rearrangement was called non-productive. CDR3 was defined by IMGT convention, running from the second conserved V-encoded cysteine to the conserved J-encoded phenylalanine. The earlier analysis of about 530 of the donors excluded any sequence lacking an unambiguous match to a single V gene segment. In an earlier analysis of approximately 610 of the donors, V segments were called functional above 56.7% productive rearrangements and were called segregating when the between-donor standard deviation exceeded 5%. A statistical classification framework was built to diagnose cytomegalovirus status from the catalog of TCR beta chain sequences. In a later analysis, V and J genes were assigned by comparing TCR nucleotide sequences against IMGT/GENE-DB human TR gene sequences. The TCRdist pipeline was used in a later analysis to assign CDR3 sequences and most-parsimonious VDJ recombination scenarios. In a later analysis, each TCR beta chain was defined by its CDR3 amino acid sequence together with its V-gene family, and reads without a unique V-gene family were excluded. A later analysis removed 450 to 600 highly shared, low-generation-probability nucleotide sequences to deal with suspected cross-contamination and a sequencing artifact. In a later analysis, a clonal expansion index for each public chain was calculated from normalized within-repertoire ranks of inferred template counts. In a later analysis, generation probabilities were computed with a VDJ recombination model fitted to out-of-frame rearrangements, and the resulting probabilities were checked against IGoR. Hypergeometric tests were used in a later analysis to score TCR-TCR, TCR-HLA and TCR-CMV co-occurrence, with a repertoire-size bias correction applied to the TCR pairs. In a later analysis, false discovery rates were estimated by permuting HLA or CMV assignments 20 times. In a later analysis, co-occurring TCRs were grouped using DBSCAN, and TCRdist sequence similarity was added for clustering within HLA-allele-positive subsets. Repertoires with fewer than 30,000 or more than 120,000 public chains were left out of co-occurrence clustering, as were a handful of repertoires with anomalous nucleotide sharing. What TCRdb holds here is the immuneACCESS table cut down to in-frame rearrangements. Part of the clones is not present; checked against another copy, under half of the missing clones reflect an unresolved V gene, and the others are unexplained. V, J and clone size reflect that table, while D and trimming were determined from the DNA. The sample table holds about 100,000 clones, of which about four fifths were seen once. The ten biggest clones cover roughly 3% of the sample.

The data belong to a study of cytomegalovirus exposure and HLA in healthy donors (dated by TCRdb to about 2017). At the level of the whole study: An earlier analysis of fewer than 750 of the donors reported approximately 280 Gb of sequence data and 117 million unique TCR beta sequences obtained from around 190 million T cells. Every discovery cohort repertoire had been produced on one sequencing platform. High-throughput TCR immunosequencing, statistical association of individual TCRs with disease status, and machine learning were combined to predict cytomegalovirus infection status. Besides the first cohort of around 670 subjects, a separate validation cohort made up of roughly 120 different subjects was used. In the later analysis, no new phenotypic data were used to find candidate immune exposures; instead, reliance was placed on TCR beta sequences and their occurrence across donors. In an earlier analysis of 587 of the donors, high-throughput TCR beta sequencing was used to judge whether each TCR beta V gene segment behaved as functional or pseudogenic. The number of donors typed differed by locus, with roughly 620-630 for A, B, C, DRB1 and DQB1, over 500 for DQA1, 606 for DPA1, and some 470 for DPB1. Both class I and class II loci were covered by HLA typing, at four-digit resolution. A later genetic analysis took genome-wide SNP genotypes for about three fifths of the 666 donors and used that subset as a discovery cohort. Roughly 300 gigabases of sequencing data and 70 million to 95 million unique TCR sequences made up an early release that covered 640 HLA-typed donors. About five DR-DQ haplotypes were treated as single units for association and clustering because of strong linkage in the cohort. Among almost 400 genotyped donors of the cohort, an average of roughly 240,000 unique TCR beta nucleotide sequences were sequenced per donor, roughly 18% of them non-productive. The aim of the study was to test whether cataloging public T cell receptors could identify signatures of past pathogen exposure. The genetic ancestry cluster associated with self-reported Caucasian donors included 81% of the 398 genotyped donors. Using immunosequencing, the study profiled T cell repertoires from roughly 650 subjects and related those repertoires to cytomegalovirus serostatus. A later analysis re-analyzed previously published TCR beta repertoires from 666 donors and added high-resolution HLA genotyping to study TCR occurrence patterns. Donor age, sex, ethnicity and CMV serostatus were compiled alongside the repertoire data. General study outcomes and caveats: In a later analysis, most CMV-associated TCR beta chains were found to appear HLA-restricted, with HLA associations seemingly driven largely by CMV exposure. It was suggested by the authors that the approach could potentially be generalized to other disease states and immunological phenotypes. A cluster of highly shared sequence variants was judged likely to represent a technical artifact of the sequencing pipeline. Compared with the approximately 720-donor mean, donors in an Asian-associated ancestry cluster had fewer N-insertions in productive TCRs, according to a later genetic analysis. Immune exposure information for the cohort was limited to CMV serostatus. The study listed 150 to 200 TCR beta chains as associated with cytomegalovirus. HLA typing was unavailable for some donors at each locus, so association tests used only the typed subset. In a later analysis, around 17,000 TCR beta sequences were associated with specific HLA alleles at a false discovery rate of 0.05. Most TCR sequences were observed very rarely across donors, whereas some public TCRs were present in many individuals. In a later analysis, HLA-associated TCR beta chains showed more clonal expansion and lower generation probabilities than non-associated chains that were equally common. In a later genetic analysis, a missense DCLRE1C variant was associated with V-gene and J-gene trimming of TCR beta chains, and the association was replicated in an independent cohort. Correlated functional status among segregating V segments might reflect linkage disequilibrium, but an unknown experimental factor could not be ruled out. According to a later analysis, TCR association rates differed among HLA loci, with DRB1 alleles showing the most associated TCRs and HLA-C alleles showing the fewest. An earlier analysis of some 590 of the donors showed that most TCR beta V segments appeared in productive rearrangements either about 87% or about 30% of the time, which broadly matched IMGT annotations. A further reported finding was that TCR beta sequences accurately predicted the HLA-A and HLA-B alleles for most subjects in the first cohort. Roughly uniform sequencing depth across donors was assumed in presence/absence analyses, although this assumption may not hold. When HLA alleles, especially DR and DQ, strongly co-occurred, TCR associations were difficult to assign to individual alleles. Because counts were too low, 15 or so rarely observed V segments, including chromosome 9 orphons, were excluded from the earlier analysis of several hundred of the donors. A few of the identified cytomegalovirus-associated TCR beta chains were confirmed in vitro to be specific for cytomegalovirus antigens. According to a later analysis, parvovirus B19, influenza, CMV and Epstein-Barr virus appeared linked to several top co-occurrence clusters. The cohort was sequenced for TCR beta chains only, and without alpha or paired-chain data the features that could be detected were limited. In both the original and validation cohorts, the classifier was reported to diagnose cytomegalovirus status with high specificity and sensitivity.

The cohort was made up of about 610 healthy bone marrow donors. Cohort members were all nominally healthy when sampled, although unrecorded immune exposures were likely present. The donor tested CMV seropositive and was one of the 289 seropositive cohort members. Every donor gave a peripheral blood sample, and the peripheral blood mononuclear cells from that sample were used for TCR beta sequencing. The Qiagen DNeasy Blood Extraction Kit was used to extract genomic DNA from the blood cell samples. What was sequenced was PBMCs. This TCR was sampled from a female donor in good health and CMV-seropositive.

The DNA sequence is as follows: TGTGCCAGCAGCCAAGATCGCGGACTAGCGGGGGCCTCAAGCTCCTACGAGCAGTACTTC. This yields the protein CASSQDRGLAGASSSYEQYF. The chain couples TRBV4-2 to TRBJ2-7; a stretch of 13 junction bases matches TRBD2. V loses 0 bases at its end and J loses 0 bases; junction bases beyond the gene matches: 11. As encoded in the germline V gene, CDR1 is LGHNA while CDR2 is YNFKEQ. Inclusive of the bounding cysteine and phenylalanine, the CDR3 is 20 residues long. Only the CDR3 DNA stays, 60 bases, in frame from base 1.